This T cell receptor beta chain was documented in a study of control samples from healthy donors and cancer patients. Trimming shortened V by 4 bases and J by 2 bases, and 9 bases separated the two germline ends. This CDR3 is 13 amino acids long. Germline loops: CDR1 LGHDT, CDR2 YNNKEL (reference sequence). Using immunoSEQ multiplex PCR, the repertoire was profiled, and TCRdb retains in-frame clones only, with some absent. The table lists 100,000 to 150,000 clones, 85% to 90% of them singletons. The J gene is TRBJ2-7, the V gene TRBV3-1 (or the pseudogene TRBV3-2); D remains unclear. Sample: PBMCs. The receptor was isolated from a man in his fifties or sixties with head and neck cancer. The CDR3 loop reads CASSPNNAYEQYF. The CDR3 nucleotides are TGTGCCAGCAGCCCAAATAACGCCTACGAGCAGTACTTC.